Given below is one TCR beta chain in context. Its matching antigen is unknown. PCR employed 60 Vbeta and 13 Jbeta primers. Sequencing was performed with immunoSEQ multiplex PCR; in TCRdb, only in-frame clones are kept and a portion is missing. Here the sample spans just over 150,000 clones, 75% to 85% being singletons. Germline V gene lookup returns CDR1 GTSNPN and CDR2 SVGIG (reference sequence). Trimming took off 4 bases at V and 7 bases at J, with 23 bases between the two ends. This CDR3 has 15 amino acids. The data originate from a study of cytomegalovirus exposure and HLA in healthy donors. General study points: A later analysis, which compared TCR beta chains of equal frequency, found the HLA-associated ones more clonally expanded. The study reported that TCR beta sequences accurately predicted HLA-A and HLA-B alleles in most subjects. Beyond CMV serostatus, there was no information to go on about immune exposure.

This clonotype was sampled from a man in his forties or fifties in good health and CMV-seropositive. The V gene is TRBV30, the J gene TRBJ2-7; tentatively, D is TRBD2 (6 bases). Sequenced material: PBMCs. CDR3 sequence (DNA): TGTGCCTGGAAAAACTCGGGTCAGGTTGGGGGGGAGCAGTACGTC. Translated: CAWKNSGQVGGEQYV.